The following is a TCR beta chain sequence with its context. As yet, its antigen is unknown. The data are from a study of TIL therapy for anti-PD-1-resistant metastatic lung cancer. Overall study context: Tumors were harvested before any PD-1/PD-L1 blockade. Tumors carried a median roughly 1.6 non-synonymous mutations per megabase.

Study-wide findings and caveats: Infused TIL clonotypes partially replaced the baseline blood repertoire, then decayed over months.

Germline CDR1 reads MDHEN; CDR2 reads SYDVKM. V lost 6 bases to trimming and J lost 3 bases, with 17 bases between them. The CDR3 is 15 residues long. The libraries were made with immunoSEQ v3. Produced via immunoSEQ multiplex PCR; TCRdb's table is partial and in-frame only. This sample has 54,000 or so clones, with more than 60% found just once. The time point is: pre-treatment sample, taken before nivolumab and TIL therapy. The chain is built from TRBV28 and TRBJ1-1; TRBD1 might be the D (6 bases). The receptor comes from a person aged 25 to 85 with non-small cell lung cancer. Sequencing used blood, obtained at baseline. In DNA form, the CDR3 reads TGTGCCAGCAGGGACGCAGGGGTGAGAGACACTGAAGCTTTCTTT. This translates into CASRDAGVRDTEAFF.